The present entry profiles one TCR beta chain with its context. Its target is not known. These data are taken from a study of cytomegalovirus exposure and HLA in healthy donors. General observations from the study: A reported reduction in N-insertions relative to the approximately 600-donor mean was seen in an Asian-associated ancestry cluster in a later analysis.

Primers: 60 Vbeta forward and 13 Jbeta reverse. Clones were sequenced by immunoSEQ multiplex PCR, and TCRdb holds only the in-frame ones, with some missing. The top ten clones hold 0.63% of a sample with about 200,000 clones, around 76% of them seen once. Germline V CDR1 and CDR2: SGHAT, FQNNGV. The CDR3 totals 17 residues. The V and J ends lost 5 bases and 1 base, in that order; junction bases with no gene match: 11. J is TRBJ2-7 and V is TRBV11-2, with 10 bases aligning to TRBD2. The origin of this receptor is a young man in good health and CMV-seronegative. The sequencing input was PBMCs. The CDR3, as DNA: TGTGCCAGCAGCCCTAGAGCGGGAGGGCCTGGATCCTACGAGCAGTACTTC. It is translated as CASSPRAGGPGSYEQYF.